This TCR beta chain was sequenced in a study of shared clonotypes between healthy human individuals. Comment on this clone: Its specificity is not known.

Naivety among CD8 cells was defined by CD45RO negativity and positive CCR7 selection, thereby excluding terminally differentiated effector memory CD45RA+ cells. Study results and caveats: In the sorted subsets, rarefaction showed sequencing was incomplete despite large depth.

Trimming left V 5 bases short and J 4 bases short, with 18 bases between. This CDR3 is built from 15 residues. Germline CDR1 and CDR2: SGHTA and FQGNSA. Libraries were prepared by immunoSEQ multiplex PCR; TCRdb keeps only in-frame clonotypes and omits some of them. The sample records roughly 2 million clones, roughly 94% being singletons. This TCR came from a man aged 18 to 30 in good health. The material sequenced was naive CD8+ T cells sorted from blood. V gene TRBV7-2 combines with J gene TRBJ2-7, with D perhaps TRBD1 or TRBD2 (5 bases each). This CDR3 reads CASSTLALRVYEQYF. The CDR3 nucleotides are TGTGCCAGCAGCACGCTAGCCCTCAGGGTGTACGAGCAGTACTTC.